This TCR beta chain came from a study of T cells in localized non-small cell lung cancer. Some clones are missing from TCRdb's copy, which holds only in-frame ones; the method was immunoSEQ multiplex PCR. The data show around 5,000 clones, just under 95% seen once. The V gene lost 6 bases and the J gene lost 0 bases, with 13 bases spanning the gap. The length of the CDR3 is 15 residues. Germline loops: CDR1 MRHNA, CDR2 SNTAGT. Worth noting for this clone: No antigen is known for it.

Overall study results and limits: Multi-region tumor sequencing was not done, so intratumor heterogeneity could not be excluded. Longer overall survival was seen with higher T cell density measured in blood. Of the tissues analyzed, uninvolved adjacent lung showed maximal T cell clonality, greater than tumor.

Source: peripheral blood, taken before any cancer treatment. This clonotype was obtained from a woman aged 40-69 years with stage I lung adenocarcinoma. The rearrangement uses TRBV6-4 and TRBJ2-3; no clear D. The CDR3 DNA follows: TGTGCCAGCAGCGCTGGGGTGGGTAGCACAGATACGCAGTATTTT. This translates into CASSAGVGSTDTQYF.